These T cell receptor beta chains were read from a single sample in a study of PD-1 blockade in classical Hodgkin lymphoma. Using immunoSEQ multiplex PCR, the repertoire was profiled, and TCRdb retains in-frame clones only, with some absent. The table shows roughly 90,000 clones, with around 81% occurring only once. Sequenced here: peripheral blood mononuclear cells (PBMCs), sampled before the second cycle of nivolumab. All receptors come from a human donor with classical Hodgkin lymphoma. Both conserved end residues are part of each CDR3. D genes are given only for firm matches. Some rows mark clone size as missing; the rest say once, few, many or name a class of expanded clone.

j_gene,d_gene,v_gene,abundance,CDR3nt,CDR3aa
TRBJ1-1,.,TRBV6-1,.,TGTGCCAGTAAGTGGTCAACTGAAGCTTTCTTT,CASKWSTEAFF
TRBJ2-1,TRBD1,TRBV4-1,few,TGCGCCAGCAGCCTTTGGGGACAGAGGGACAATGAGCAGTTCTTC,CASSLWGQRDNEQFF
TRBJ1-4,TRBD1,TRBV19,.,TGTGCCAGTACCCCTTTGACAGGGTATGGAAGAAGAGATGAAAAACTGTTTTTT,CASTPLTGYGRRDEKLFF
TRBJ1-1,.,TRBV5-1,.,TGCGCCAGCAGCTCCACCCCGGGGGAGGATGCTTTCTTT,CASSSTPGEDAFF
TRBJ2-1,.,TRBV11-3,few,TGTGCCAGCAGGGTAAGGTGCGGAGGGCGGGGTGAGCAGTTCTTC,CASRVRCGGRGEQFF
TRBJ2-5,TRBD2,TRBV6-6,.,TGTGCCAGCAGTTACTCATCGGGGGGTCGGGAGACCCAGTACTTC,CASSYSSGGRETQYF
TRBJ2-3,TRBD2,TRBV10-3,.,TGTGCCATCAGTGAGTTCTCTAGCGGGAGCACAGATACGCAGTATTTT,CAISEFSSGSTDTQYF
TRBJ2-1,TRBD2,TRBV27,.,TGTGCCAGCAGTTTAAGGGGCGGGGGGCTAGCGGACTACAATGAGCAGTTCTTC,CASSLRGGGLADYNEQFF
TRBJ2-7,TRBD1,TRBV28,.,TGTGCCAGCGGTGGACAGGACTCCTACGAGCAGTACTTC,CASGGQDSYEQYF
TRBJ1-1,.,TRBV7-9,.,TGTGCCAGCAGCAGAGACAGCACTGAAGCTTTCTTT,CASSRDSTEAFF
TRBJ2-7,.,TRBV13,.,TGTGCCAGCAGCCCTATTGGGACCTACGAGCAGTACTTC,CASSPIGTYEQYF
TRBJ2-1,.,TRBV2,.,TGTGCCAGCGGGGAAGCGACCACCTACAATGAGCAGTTCTTC,CASGEATTYNEQFF
TRBJ2-7,.,TRBV6-1,.,TGTGCCAGCAGCCTCGACGGCGGCAGAACCTACGAGCAGTACTTC,CASSLDGGRTYEQYF
TRBJ1-5,.,TRBV30,few,TGTGCCTGCGGTAGGAGCGGCCGGGGCGATCAGCCCCAGCATTTT,CACGRSGRGDQPQHF
TRBJ2-3,TRBD1,TRBV5-1,.,TGCGCCAGCAGCGGGACAGGGGTCGTCGCAGATACGCAGTATTTT,CASSGTGVVADTQYF
TRBJ2-7,TRBD2,TRBV28,.,TGTGCCAGCAGTGGGCTAGCGGGATCGGAGGACTACGAGCAGTACTTC,CASSGLAGSEDYEQYF
TRBJ2-1,.,TRBV10-3,.,TGTGCCATCAGTGGGAGGGGCGACAATGAGCAGTTCTTC,CAISGRGDNEQFF
TRBJ2-1,.,TRBV5-5,once,TGTGCCAGCACCCAGCTAGTGGGCTCCGGCGATGAGCAGTTCTTC,CASTQLVGSGDEQFF
TRBJ2-3,TRBD2,TRBV30,.,TGTGCCTGGAGTGTACGGAGCGGGAGGGATACGCAGTATTTT,CAWSVRSGRDTQYF
TRBJ2-1,TRBD1,TRBV29-1,.,TGCAGCGTGGACAGGGCCTACAATGAGCAGTTCTTC,CSVDRAYNEQFF
TRBJ2-5,TRBD2,TRBV28,once,TGTGCCAGCAGTTTAGTCCGGCTAGCGGGAGCCCAAGAGACCCAGTACTTC,CASSLVRLAGAQETQYF
TRBJ2-1,TRBD2,TRBV4-3,.,TGCGCCAGCAGCCAAGATCTAGCGGGAGCCAATGAGCAGTTCTTC,CASSQDLAGANEQFF
TRBJ2-2,.,TRBV28,once,TGTGCCAGCAGTTTAGGAGGCCTTATCAACACCGGGGAGCTGTTTTTT,CASSLGGLINTGELFF
TRBJ2-1,TRBD1,TRBV5-1,.,TGCGCCAGCAGCTCAGTTCAGGGGGCCTGGTATGAGCAGTTCTTC,CASSSVQGAWYEQFF
TRBJ2-7,.,TRBV4-1,.,TGCGCCAGCGCAGGCCCCACGGGGCGTGAGCAGTACTTC,CASAGPTGREQYF
TRBJ1-2,.,TRBV6-1,.,TGTGCCAGCAGTGAAGCAGTTCGGGGTATAGGCTACACCTTC,CASSEAVRGIGYTF
TRBJ1-1,TRBD1,TRBV4-2,.,TGTGCCAGCAGCCCGATCGACAGGGGGCTTCTCAGCACTGAAGCTTTCTTT,CASSPIDRGLLSTEAFF
TRBJ2-2,TRBD2,TRBV29-1,.,TGCAGCGTGGCCGCTCAACCATTAGCGGGCGTCGGCGGGGAGCTGTTTTTT,CSVAAQPLAGVGGELFF
TRBJ1-1,.,TRBV10-1,.,TGCGCCAGCAGTGGGGCCGAACATACTGAAGCTTTCTTT,CASSGAEHTEAFF
TRBJ1-5,.,TRBV27,.,TGTGGGGCGGGGGGGTCGCGCAATCAGCCCCAGCATTTT,CGAGGSRNQPQHF
TRBJ2-3,TRBD2,TRBV5-4,.,TGTGCCAGCAGTCGGGGGACTAGCGGGAGAACAGATACGCAGTATTTT,CASSRGTSGRTDTQYF
TRBJ2-5,TRBD2,TRBV10-3,.,TGTGCCATCAGTGAGGGACTAGCGGGAGGGACCCAGTACTTC,CAISEGLAGGTQYF